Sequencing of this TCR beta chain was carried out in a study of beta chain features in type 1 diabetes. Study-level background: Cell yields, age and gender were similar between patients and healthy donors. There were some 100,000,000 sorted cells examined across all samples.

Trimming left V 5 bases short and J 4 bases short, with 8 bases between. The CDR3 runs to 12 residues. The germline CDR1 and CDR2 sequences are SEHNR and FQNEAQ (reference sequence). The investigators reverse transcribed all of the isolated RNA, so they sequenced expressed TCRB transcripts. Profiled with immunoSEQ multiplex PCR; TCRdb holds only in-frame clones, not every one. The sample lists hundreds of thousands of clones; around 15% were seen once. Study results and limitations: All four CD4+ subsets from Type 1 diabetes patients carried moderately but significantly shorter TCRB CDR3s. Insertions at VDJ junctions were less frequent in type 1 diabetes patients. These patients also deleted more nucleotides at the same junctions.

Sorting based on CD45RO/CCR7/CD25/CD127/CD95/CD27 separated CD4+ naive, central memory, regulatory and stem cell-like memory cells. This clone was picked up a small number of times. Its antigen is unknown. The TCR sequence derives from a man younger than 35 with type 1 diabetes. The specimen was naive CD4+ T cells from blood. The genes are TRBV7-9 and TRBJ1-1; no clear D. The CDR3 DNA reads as TGTGCCAGCAGCCTCGGTGCCACTGAAGCTTTCTTT. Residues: CASSLGATEAFF.